The clone carrying this T cell receptor (beta chain) showed up just a few times. Its antigen is currently unknown. The CDR3 runs to 14 residues. Looked up from germline, CDR1 is GTSNPN and CDR2 is SVGIG (reference sequence). Trimming stripped 5 bases from V and 2 bases from J, with 14 bases between. RNA transcripts yielded amplified TCR beta CDR3 regions. In the first-round RT-PCR of the TCR CDR3, the HTBI primer set was used. TCRdb re-analysed the multiplex PCR reads in MiXCR, keeping a single row per CDR3 protein. The sample consists of fewer than 850,000 distinct CDR3 sequences, 15% to 20% of them appearing once. The sample originates from a study of T cells in Graves' hyperthyroidism and ophthalmopathy. Turning to the study itself: Peripheral blood specimens were obtained at initial diagnosis, prior to any treatment. The study, taken as a whole, reports: Ophthalmopathy could be told apart from stable hyperthyroidism with a 13 V-J model.

A patient was excluded if there was uncontrolled infection, other autoimmune disease, pregnancy or lactation. This chain joins TRBV30 and TRBJ2-3; weak D call: TRBD1 (6 bases). The sequence derives from a middle-aged man with Graves' hyperthyroidism. Sequenced: blood. Here the CDR3 DNA reads TGTGCCTGGGCCCAAGGACAGACCACAGATACGCAGTATTTT. Its protein product is CAWAQGQTTDTQYF.